The 30 T cell receptor beta chains in this list originate from one sample, sequenced in a study of response to subunit inactivated influenza vaccine. TCRdb re-called the RT-PCR reads with MiXCR, one entry per CDR3 protein. The table lists 200,000 to 250,000 distinct CDR3 sequences, roughly an eighth of them singletons, with roughly 7.7% in the top ten. The sample in question was non-naive T cells sorted from PBMCs, obtained 14 to 15 days before vaccination. These receptors all stem from a man aged 50 to 59 who received an inactivated influenza vaccine.

The chain has TRBV4-2 and TRBJ2-7, with TRBD1 matching over 9 bases. Unmatched junction bases numbered 5, after V lost 2 bases and J lost 3 bases. The CDR3 length is 15 residues. CDR1 is LGHNA, CDR2 YNFKEQ, per germline. CDR3 sequence: CASSQLTGGHYEQYF. CDR3 in DNA: TGTGCCAGCAGCCAACTGACAGGGGGACACTACGAGCAGTACTTC.

This clonotype was counted ten times or more. V usage is TRBV5-1 and J usage is TRBJ2-7; D is possibly TRBD1 (6 bases). V lost 4 bases and J lost 5, with 19 bases in between. This CDR3 has 15 amino acids. Germline CDR1 SGHRS, CDR2 YFSETQ. The CDR3 region is CASSRGGQGLDEQYF. In DNA, the CDR3 is TGCGCCAGCAGCCGGGGCGGGCAGGGGCTGGACGAGCAGTACTTC.

The V and J genes are TRBV28 and TRBJ2-7; maybe TRBD2 (6 bases). The CDR3 is made up of 12 amino acids. Germline-derived CDR1 and CDR2 are MDHEN and SYDVKM. Trimming removed 8 bases at V and 6 bases at J, with 14 bases between. Here the CDR3 DNA reads TGTGCCAGCGGGAGGAAGGGCTCCGAGCAGTACTTC. Translation gives CASGRKGSEQYF.

This clonotype has just a few counts. CDR3 DNA sequence: TGCAGTGCTAGAAGGGGGGGCCTTAACACCGGGGAGCTGTTTTTT. Translating it yields CSARRGGLNTGELFF. The chain recombines TRBV20-1 with TRBJ2-2; tentatively, D is TRBD2 (7 bases). The germline V and J ends were trimmed by 2 bases and 2 bases, with 12 bases remaining between them. CDR1 is DFQATT and CDR2 is SNEGSKA in the germline V gene (reference sequence). CDR3 size: 15 residues.

The chain employs TRBV20-1 and TRBJ2-7; D remains unclear. This CDR3 is built from 13 residues. V lost 1 base, J lost 6 bases, and 13 bases lay in between. Looked up from germline, CDR1 is DFQATT and CDR2 is SNEGSKA (reference sequence). The CDR3 region is CSARGTFLLEQYF. CDR3 in DNA: TGCAGTGCTAGAGGGACCTTCCTCCTCGAGCAGTACTTC.

This clonotype showed up just a few times. This chain uses TRBV20-1 with TRBJ2-3; 7 bases align to TRBD2. The CDR3 is 15 residues long. Germline V lookup: CDR1 DFQATT, CDR2 SNEGSKA (reference sequence). The junction had 4 bases not matched to a gene; V was cut back by 0 bases and J by 1 base. The CDR3 sequence: CSARDFRGGTDTQYF. CDR3 DNA: TGCAGTGCTAGAGATTTCCGGGGGGGCACAGATACGCAGTATTTT.

This clonotype turned up a few times. The V and J genes are TRBV11-1 and TRBJ2-7; 7 bases match TRBD1. Germline CDR1 and CDR2: SGHAT and FQDESV (reference sequence). The CDR3 is 14 amino acids. Losses at the gene ends were 7 bases for V and 3 bases for J; bases not matched to a gene: 9. The CDR3 is CASTTDRASYEQYF. CDR3 DNA: TGTGCCAGCACCACCGACAGGGCCAGCTACGAGCAGTACTTC.

This chain joins TRBV20-1 and TRBJ1-2; D unresolved. The V and J ends lost 5 bases and 3 bases respectively, with 10 bases between them. Germline V lookup: CDR1 DFQATT, CDR2 SNEGSKA (reference sequence). The CDR3 has 12 residues. The CDR3 sequence is CSAPHNYYGYTF. For the CDR3, the DNA is TGCAGTGCTCCTCACAATTACTATGGCTACACCTTC.

This sequence joins TRBV20-1 and TRBJ2-1; D remains unclear. The ends were cut back, 4 bases at V and 4 bases at J, with 14 bases in the middle. The germline gives CDR1 DFQATT, CDR2 SNEGSKA (reference sequence). The CDR3 is 14 amino acids. In nucleotides, the CDR3 is TGCAGTGCTAACGGCAAAGGAAGGTACAATGAGCAGTTCTTC. Translating it yields CSANGKGRYNEQFF.

The genes are TRBV20-1 and TRBJ2-7; 8 nucleotides match TRBD1. Looked up from germline, CDR1 is DFQATT and CDR2 is SNEGSKA (reference sequence). This CDR3 is 15 amino acids long. V gave up 0 bases and J gave up 2 bases; unmatched junction bases: 6. DNA for the CDR3: TGCAGTGCTAGAGATCCCCGGACAGGGACCTACGAGCAGTACTTC. It codes for CSARDPRTGTYEQYF.

The gene calls are TRBV7-2 and TRBJ2-1, with D perhaps matching TRBD2 (6 bases). The CDR3 is 13 residues long. V was clipped by 6 bases and J by 12 bases, with 18 bases between them. The germline V gene has CDR1 SGHTA and CDR2 FQGNSA. The CDR3, as DNA: TGTGCCAGCAGTTCAGAAGCGGGTAGGAGGCAGTTCTTC. It translates to CASSSEAGRRQFF.

The V gene is TRBV20-1, the J gene TRBJ1-2; maybe TRBD1 (5 bases). From germline, CDR1 is DFQATT and CDR2 SNEGSKA (reference sequence). The length of the CDR3 is 13 residues. Trimming pared 1 base from V and 4 bases from J, leaving 10 bases between. This CDR3 reads CSARADISYGYTF. The CDR3 DNA is TGCAGTGCTAGAGCGGACATTAGCTATGGCTACACCTTC.

This clonotype was detected a few times. The chain carries TRBV2 and TRBJ1-4, with D unclear. Trimming took 2 bases from V and 7 from J, leaving 2 bases between them. The CDR3 extends over 11 amino acids. CDR1 is SNHLY, CDR2 FYNNEI, per germline. CDR3 sequence: CASSEIEKLFF. The CDR3 DNA reads as TGTGCCAGCAGTGAAATTGAAAAACTGTTTTTT.

This clonotype was detected only a few times. The rearrangement uses TRBV3-1 and TRBJ2-1; D may be TRBD1 or TRBD2 (5 bases each). CDR1 is LGHDT, CDR2 YNNKEL, per germline (reference sequence). V was clipped by 1 base and J by 5 bases, with 12 bases between them. CDR3 size: 15 residues. This CDR3 reads CASSQGGELNNEQFF. In DNA form, the CDR3 reads TGTGCCAGCAGCCAAGGAGGGGAGTTAAACAATGAGCAGTTCTTC.

This clonotype came up many times. The gene calls are TRBV4-3 and TRBJ1-1; TRBD1 aligns across 11 bases. The CDR3 extends over 15 amino acids. The germline gives CDR1 LGHNA, CDR2 YSLEER. Trimming at V came to 0 bases and at J to 5 bases, leaving 2 bases not matched to a gene. The CDR3 nucleotides are TGCGCCAGCAGCCAAGAGGGGACAGGGGGAACTGAAGCTTTCTTT. It translates to CASSQEGTGGTEAFF.

The genes are TRBV5-1 and TRBJ2-7; D is perhaps TRBD1 or TRBD2 (5 bases each). Germline loops: CDR1 SGHRS, CDR2 YFSETQ. V was shortened by 0 bases and J by 2 bases, with 12 bases between the two germline ends. CDR3 length: 15 residues. This CDR3 reads CASSLAGTPTYEQYF. The CDR3 DNA reads TGCGCCAGCAGCTTGGCAGGGACGCCTACCTACGAGCAGTACTTC.

This clonotype was seen at least ten times. The chain recombines TRBV11-2 with TRBJ2-3, with D unresolved. The CDR3 is 14 amino acids. V was pared by 5 bases and J by 2 bases, with 11 bases between. From germline, CDR1 is SGHAT and CDR2 FQNNGV. The CDR3 sequence is CASSLGQFTDTQYF. The CDR3 coding sequence is TGTGCCAGCAGCCTAGGGCAGTTCACAGATACGCAGTATTTT. The entire variable domain, with the rest obtained from reference TRBV11-2 and TRBJ2-3, is as follows: EAGVAQSPRYKIIEKRQSVAFWCNPISGHATLYWYQQILGQGPKLLIQFQNNGVVDDSQLPKDRFSAERLKGVDSTLKIQPAKLEDSAVYLCASSLGQFTDTQYFGPGTRLTVL.

The chain combines TRBV10-2 with TRBJ2-1; D gene ambiguous. The CDR3 extends over 11 amino acids. V lost 8 bases and J 4 bases, leaving 6 bases between the germline ends. CDR1 and CDR2 (germline): WSHSY, SAAADI. The CDR3 DNA follows: TGCGCCAGCTGTGCGTACAATGAGCAGTTCTTC. Its translation: CASCAYNEQFF.

The chain combines TRBV5-1 with TRBJ2-3; TRBD2 aligns across 8 bases. The length of the CDR3 is 17 residues. Germline V gene lookup returns CDR1 SGHRS and CDR2 YFSETQ. V trimming: 0 bases; J trimming: 0 bases; junction bases outside the gene matches: 6. The CDR3 nucleotides read TGCGCCAGCAGCTTGGGGAGCGGGAGCTCCAGCACAGATACGCAGTATTTT. Its translation is CASSLGSGSSSTDTQYF.

The table lists this clonotype with a few counts. V usage is TRBV7-2 and J usage is TRBJ1-2; perhaps TRBD1 as D (5 bases). The CDR3 length is 15 residues. CDR1 SGHTA and CDR2 FQGNSA come from the germline V gene. The ends were cut back, 2 bases at V and 2 bases at J, with 12 bases in the middle. The CDR3 protein is CASSLSQGLNYGYTF. The CDR3, as DNA: TGTGCCAGCAGCTTATCTCAGGGTTTAAACTATGGCTACACCTTC.

This clonotype showed up just a few times. The rearrangement joins TRBV9 to TRBJ2-2; TRBD2 matches at 8 bases. V shed 0 bases and J 3 bases; nucleotides not matched to a gene: 4. The CDR3 spans 16 residues. The germline V gene has CDR1 SGDLS and CDR2 YYNGEE. The CDR3 loop is CASSVGLAYDTGELFF. CDR3 nucleotides: TGTGCCAGCAGCGTAGGACTAGCGTATGACACCGGGGAGCTGTTTTTT.

This clonotype was detected many times. The V call is TRBV2, the J call TRBJ2-2; tentatively, D is TRBD2 (6 bases). The CDR3 is 15 amino acids. V lost 1 base, J lost 4 bases, and 10 bases lay in between. CDR1 SNHLY and CDR2 FYNNEI come from the germline V gene. Here the CDR3 reads CASSEGDLATGELFF. Here the CDR3 DNA reads TGTGCCAGCAGTGAAGGGGACTTAGCCACCGGGGAGCTGTTTTTT. Together with reference TRBV2 and TRBJ2-2, the CDR3 gives the full variable domain: EPEVTQTPSHQVTQMGQEVILRCVPISNHLYFYWYRQILGQKVEFLVSFYNNEISEKSEIFDDQFSVERPDGSNFTLKIRSTKLEDSAMYFCASSEGDLATGELFFGEGSRLTVL.

This clonotype was counted between two and nine times. J is TRBJ1-5 and V is TRBV3-1; D is uncertain. The V gene lost 1 base and the J gene lost 2 bases, with 6 bases spanning the gap. This CDR3 region has 14 residues. Germline V gene sequence: CDR1 LGHDT, CDR2 YNNKEL (reference sequence). The CDR3 protein is CASSQASGNQPQHF. DNA for the CDR3: TGTGCCAGCAGCCAAGCGAGTGGCAATCAGCCCCAGCATTTT.

This chain uses TRBV6-1 with TRBJ1-2; 9 bases map to TRBD1. The CDR3 loop spans 15 amino acids. V dropped 7 bases and J dropped 0; count of bases not matched to a gene: 6. Germline-derived CDR1 and CDR2 are MNHNS and SASEGT. In DNA form, the CDR3 reads TGTGCCAGCAAGACAGGGGGGTTGGCTAACTATGGCTACACCTTC. Protein sequence: CASKTGGLANYGYTF.

This clonotype has at least ten counts. V and J are TRBV3-1 and TRBJ2-3, with 10 bases matching TRBD2. J lost 1 base, V lost 2 bases, and 0 bases had no gene match. CDR1 and CDR2 from the germline V gene are LGHDT and YNNKEL (reference sequence). CDR3 length equals 15 residues. DNA for the CDR3: TGTGCCAGCAGCCAACTAGCGGGGGGCACAGATACGCAGTATTTT. Its translation is CASSQLAGGTDTQYF.

The chain uses TRBV20-1 and TRBJ1-2; TRBD1 aligns across 11 bases. CDR1 DFQATT and CDR2 SNEGSKA come from the germline V gene (reference sequence). V lost 4 bases, J lost 8 bases, and 21 bases stayed unmatched. This CDR3 has 18 amino acids. The CDR3 DNA is TGCAGTGCTACTGCCGCGGGGACAGGGGGAATAATAGCATCGGGCTACACCTTC. Amino acid sequence: CSATAAGTGGIIASGYTF.

The rearrangement links TRBV2 to TRBJ2-5, with D tentatively TRBD2 (5 bases). CDR3 length: 14 residues. Per germline, CDR1 SNHLY and CDR2 FYNNEI. V lost 4 bases and J 4 bases, leaving 13 bases between the germline ends. Here the CDR3 reads CASSGGAVRETQYF. The CDR3 DNA follows: TGTGCCAGCAGTGGGGGAGCTGTTCGAGAGACCCAGTACTTC.

In regard to this clonotype: No conserved phenylalanine or tryptophan ends this CDR3, so it is likely a read error. This chain joins TRBV4-1 and TRBJ2-1; the match to TRBD2 covers 9 bases. The J call may be wrong; the DNA end is better matched by TRBJ2-7. The CDR3 covers 16 residues. The germline gives CDR1 MGHRA, CDR2 YSYEKL. CDR3 bases: TGCGCCAGCAGCCCTACGGGAAAGCGGGAGGAGACTGAGCAGTACTTA. This encodes CASSPTGKREETEQYL.

This clonotype was observed a handful of times. The chain has TRBV2 and TRBJ1-1; a possible D gene is TRBD1 (5 bases). The CDR3 is made up of 14 amino acids. The V gene's germline CDR1 is SNHLY and CDR2 FYNNEI. V was trimmed by 4 bases and J by 10 bases, leaving 19 bases between them. As DNA, the CDR3 is TGTGCCAGCAGTGCCCTCAGACAGCTCCCCGGAGCTTTCTTT. Translated, it gives CASSALRQLPGAFF.

The chain links TRBV28 to TRBJ2-4, with D unclear. There are 14 residues in the CDR3. From germline, CDR1 is MDHEN and CDR2 SYDVKM. Between the trimmed V and J ends, which lost 3 bases and 8 bases, there was a span of 14 bases. CDR3 region: CASSFKSPADIQYF. In DNA, the CDR3 is TGTGCCAGCAGTTTTAAAAGCCCGGCGGACATTCAGTACTTC.